This T cell receptor beta chain was captured by sequencing in a study of blood T cell repertoires in COVID-19. Study background: The United States, Italy and Spain were the sources of the acute and convalescent COVID-19 samples. T cells, B-cell-depleted T cells, or PBMCs supplied cDNA or gDNA.

Methods used by the authors: Estimation of nucleated cell counts relied on the amplification of reference gene primers. TCRdb's table, derived via immunoSEQ multiplex PCR, lists solely in-frame clones and lacks some. V, J and clone size are those of that table, while D and trimming were read from the DNA. This repertoire shows approximately 160,000 clones, around nine tenths found once; its top ten account for around 0.63%. This clone was detected only a few times. Enrolment of Seattle patients took place during active infection, and they were followed longitudinally. Trimming cost V 5 bases and J 0 bases, with 11 bases left between them. CDR3 size: 15 residues. The germline V gene encodes CDR1 MNHEY and CDR2 SMNVEV (reference sequence).

The TCR comes from a man between 60 and 70 years old with COVID-19, enrolled during active disease. V usage is TRBV27 and J usage is TRBJ1-3, with D uncertain. The sample comprised peripheral blood. The CDR3 DNA sequence: TGTGCCAGCAGTCCGGAGTTCAGCTCTGGAAACACCATATATTTT. Its translation is CASSPEFSSGNTIYF.